The next 16 T cell receptor beta chains were all read from a single sample in a study of blood T cell repertoires in COVID-19. This table comes from immunoSEQ multiplex PCR, and its TCRdb copy is limited to in-frame clones, with some not included. The repertoire has about 430,000 clones, nearly 90% of them found once; the top ten carry approximately 1.3%. The specimen sequenced was PBMCs or T cells enriched from blood (not recorded which). These receptor sequences come from a woman under 30 who had been exposed to COVID-19.

The chain employs TRBV4-3 and TRBJ2-1, with D tentatively TRBD2 (7 bases). V was cut by 0 bases and J by 8 bases, with 14 bases left in between. From germline, CDR1 is LGHNA and CDR2 YSLEER. This CDR3 has 15 amino acids. DNA of the CDR3: TGCGCCAGCAGCCAAGATTGGGGGGGCATCTATGAGCAGTTCTTC. Its translation: CASSQDWGGIYEQFF.

The chain recombines TRBV5-1 with TRBJ2-7; D is unresolved. Germline lookup yields CDR1 SGHRS and CDR2 YFSETQ. The CDR3 length is 12 residues. The V and J ends lost 3 bases and 2 bases respectively, with 6 bases between them. The CDR3, as DNA: TGCGCCAGCAGCTCCCCGGCCTACGAGCAGTACTTC. It is translated as CASSSPAYEQYF.

The chain has TRBV6-5 and TRBJ2-7, with 10 nucleotides matching TRBD1. V shed 7 bases and J 4 bases; nucleotides not matched to a gene: 7. The germline CDR1 and CDR2 sequences are MNHEY and SVGAGI. This CDR3 region has 14 residues. The CDR3 DNA reads TGTGCCAGCAAGGAGGACAGGGGGGGTTACGAGCAGTACTTC. Translation gives CASKEDRGGYEQYF.

This clone was detected once. V usage is TRBV20-1 and J usage is TRBJ2-1; 12 nucleotides match TRBD2. The V gene end was trimmed by 3 bases and the J gene end by 7 bases; junction bases not matched to a gene: 4. This CDR3 comprises 14 residues. From germline, CDR1 is DFQATT and CDR2 SNEGSKA (reference sequence). CDR3 sequence: CSASTLAGGNEQFF. CDR3 bases: TGCAGTGCTAGTACACTAGCGGGAGGTAATGAGCAGTTCTTC.

This clone was recorded only once. The genes are TRBV7-9 and TRBJ1-5; 7 nucleotides align to TRBD1. This CDR3 is built from 14 residues. Germline CDR1 reads SEHNR; CDR2 reads FQNEAQ (reference sequence). V shed 6 bases and J 4 bases; nucleotides not matched to a gene: 6. This chain's CDR3 is CASSPGQLNQPQHF. The CDR3 coding sequence is TGTGCCAGCAGTCCGGGACAGCTTAATCAGCCCCAGCATTTT.

The CDR3 sequence: CASSHPGQNTEAFF. CDR3 nucleotides: TGTGCCAGCAGTCACCCGGGACAAAACACTGAAGCTTTCTTT. The chain uses TRBV2 and TRBJ1-1, with D possibly TRBD1 on 6 matching bases. The germline V gene has CDR1 SNHLY and CDR2 FYNNEI. Trimming removed 5 bases at V and 2 bases at J, with 12 bases between. The CDR3 totals 14 residues.

The gene calls are TRBV18 and TRBJ1-1; D is uncertain. There are 14 residues in the CDR3. Germline CDR1 is KGHSH and CDR2 is LQKENI. V was trimmed by 5 bases and J by 3 bases, leaving 13 bases between them. In DNA form, the CDR3 reads TGTGCCAGCTCAACTCTGGACGGGGACACTGAAGCTTTCTTT. Translating it yields CASSTLDGDTEAFF.

With respect to this clone: The same CDR3 is also encoded by other DNA sequences in this sample. V usage is TRBV6-1 and J usage is TRBJ1-5; weak D call: TRBD1 (5 bases). Germline V gene data show CDR1 as MNHNS and CDR2 as SASEGT. This CDR3 has 13 amino acids. V was cut by 3 bases and J by 4 bases, with 7 bases left in between. The CDR3 reads CASSEQGNQPQHF. The CDR3 bases are TGTGCCAGCAGTGAGCAGGGTAATCAGCCCCAGCATTTT.

The chain links TRBV10-3 to TRBJ2-3; 7 bases map to TRBD2. From germline, CDR1 is ENHRY and CDR2 SYGVKD. The CDR3 runs to 16 residues. The trim removed 6 bases at V and 2 bases at J, leaving 11 bases unmatched. In DNA, the CDR3 is TGTGCCATCAGGGAGGTCGCGGGAGTCCTCACAGATACGCAGTATTTT. The encoded protein is CAIREVAGVLTDTQYF.

The chain has TRBV2 and TRBJ2-7; D uncertain. This CDR3 region has 14 residues. Per germline, CDR1 SNHLY and CDR2 FYNNEI. With 2 bases removed from V and 7 bases from J, the gap between germline ends came to 15 bases. This CDR3 reads CASSEMAGRGEQYF. CDR3 sequence (DNA): TGTGCCAGCAGTGAAATGGCAGGCCGTGGGGAGCAGTACTTC.

The rearrangement links TRBV11-2 to TRBJ2-1; a possible D gene is TRBD2 (5 bases). This CDR3 is built from 13 residues. V dropped 5 bases and J dropped 7 bases, with 12 bases sitting between them. The V gene's germline CDR1 is SGHAT and CDR2 FQNNGV. The CDR3 DNA is TGTGCCAGCAGCAGCGGACTGGGGAATGAGCAGTTCTTC. This gives the protein CASSSGLGNEQFF. Drawing the rest from reference TRBV11-2 and TRBJ2-1, the complete variable domain is EAGVAQSPRYKIIEKRQSVAFWCNPISGHATLYWYQQILGQGPKLLIQFQNNGVVDDSQLPKDRFSAERLKGVDSTLKIQPAKLEDSAVYLCASSSGLGNEQFFGPGTRLTVL.

The chain joins TRBV7-8 to TRBJ2-2; possible D gene TRBD2, 7 bases. Germline V gives CDR1 SGHVS, CDR2 FQNEAQ. The CDR3 length is 17 residues. V was trimmed by 3 bases and J by 4 bases, leaving 18 bases between them. CDR3 sequence: CASSFIRGIAGTGELFF. CDR3 DNA: TGTGCCAGCAGCTTTATTAGGGGGATAGCGGGCACCGGGGAGCTGTTTTTT.

This clone was picked up one time. The chain recombines TRBV11-2 with TRBJ2-1; TRBD2 might be the D (6 bases). V dropped 5 bases and J dropped 4 bases, with 12 bases sitting between them. Germline V gene data show CDR1 as SGHAT and CDR2 as FQNNGV. The CDR3 contains 14 residues. CDR3 coding DNA: TGTGCCAGCAGCCCCTCCGGGGGATACAATGAGCAGTTCTTC. Translated, it gives CASSPSGGYNEQFF.

This clone came up once. The genes are TRBV21-1 and TRBJ2-1; the table names TRBD2, a call not compared with the DNA. TRBV21-1 corresponds to a pseudogene. There are 21 residues in the CDR3. The CDR3 region has the DNA TGTGCCAGCAGCAAAGGGCCGGGACTAGCGGCCTCACGGGGGACCTACAATGAGCAGTTCTTC. Residues: CASSKGPGLAASRGTYNEQFF.

The chain recombines TRBV3-1 (or the pseudogene TRBV3-2) with TRBJ1-5; possible D gene TRBD1, 5 bases. Trimming cost V 8 bases and J 4 bases, with 9 bases left between them. Germline loops: CDR1 LGHDT, CDR2 YNNKEL (reference sequence). The length of the CDR3 is 12 residues. This chain's CDR3 is CASGGINQPQHF. The CDR3 DNA sequence: TGTGCCAGCGGGGGGATTAATCAGCCCCAGCATTTT.

With regard to this clone: Other DNA sequences within the sample encode an identical CDR3. This chain links TRBV5-1 with TRBJ2-7; D uncertain. Between the trimmed V and J ends, which lost 3 bases and 3 bases, there was a span of 4 bases. Germline V gene sequence: CDR1 SGHRS, CDR2 YFSETQ. This CDR3 has 11 amino acids. CDR3 loop: CASSSLYEQYF. The CDR3 DNA is TGCGCCAGCAGCTCACTCTACGAGCAGTACTTC.